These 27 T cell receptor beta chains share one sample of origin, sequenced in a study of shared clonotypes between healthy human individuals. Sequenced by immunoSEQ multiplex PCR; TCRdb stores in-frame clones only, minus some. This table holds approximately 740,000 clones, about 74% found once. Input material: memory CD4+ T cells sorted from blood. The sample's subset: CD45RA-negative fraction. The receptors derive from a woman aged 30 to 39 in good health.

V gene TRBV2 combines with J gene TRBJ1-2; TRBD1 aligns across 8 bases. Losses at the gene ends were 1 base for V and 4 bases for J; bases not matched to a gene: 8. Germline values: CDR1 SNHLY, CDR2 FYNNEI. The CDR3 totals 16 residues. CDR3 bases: TGTGCCAGCAGTGAAGGGAGAGGACAGGGCTTCTATGGCTACACCTTC. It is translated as CASSEGRGQGFYGYTF.

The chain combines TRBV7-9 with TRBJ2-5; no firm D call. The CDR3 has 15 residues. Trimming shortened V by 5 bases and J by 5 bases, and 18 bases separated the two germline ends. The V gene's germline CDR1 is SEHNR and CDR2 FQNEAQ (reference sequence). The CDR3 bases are TGTGCCAGCAGCCCCGGACCTTCAATGCGGGAGACCCAGTACTTC. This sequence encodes CASSPGPSMRETQYF.

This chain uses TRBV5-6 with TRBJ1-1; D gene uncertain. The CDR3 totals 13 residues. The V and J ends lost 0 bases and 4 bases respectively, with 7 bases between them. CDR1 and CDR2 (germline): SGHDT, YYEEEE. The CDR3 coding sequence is TGTGCCAGCAGCTTGGGAGGGCGCACTGAAGCTTTCTTT. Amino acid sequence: CASSLGGRTEAFF.

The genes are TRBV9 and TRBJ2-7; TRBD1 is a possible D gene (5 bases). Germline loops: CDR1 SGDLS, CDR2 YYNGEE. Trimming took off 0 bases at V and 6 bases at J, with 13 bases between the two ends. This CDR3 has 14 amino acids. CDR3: CASSVAWGTLEQYF. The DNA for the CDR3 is TGTGCCAGCAGCGTAGCTTGGGGCACTCTCGAGCAGTACTTC.

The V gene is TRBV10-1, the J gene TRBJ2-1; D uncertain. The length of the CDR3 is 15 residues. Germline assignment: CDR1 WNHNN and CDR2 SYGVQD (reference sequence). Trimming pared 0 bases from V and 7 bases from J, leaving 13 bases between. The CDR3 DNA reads TGCGCCAGCAGTGAGTCGGGCCTAGTTTCGAATGAGCAGTTCTTC. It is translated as CASSESGLVSNEQFF.

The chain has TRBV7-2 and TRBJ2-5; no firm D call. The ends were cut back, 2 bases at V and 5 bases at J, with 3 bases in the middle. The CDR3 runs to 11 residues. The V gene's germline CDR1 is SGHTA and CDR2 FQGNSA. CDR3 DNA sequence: TGTGCCAGCAGCTTATGGGAGACCCAGTACTTC. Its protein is CASSLWETQYF.

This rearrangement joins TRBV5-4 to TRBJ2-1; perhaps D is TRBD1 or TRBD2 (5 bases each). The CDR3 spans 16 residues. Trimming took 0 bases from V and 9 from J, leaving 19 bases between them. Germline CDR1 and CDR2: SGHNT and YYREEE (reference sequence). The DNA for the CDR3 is TGTGCCAGCAGCTTGGCCGGGGCCGCTAGATTGAGTGAGCAGTTCTTC. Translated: CASSLAGAARLSEQFF.

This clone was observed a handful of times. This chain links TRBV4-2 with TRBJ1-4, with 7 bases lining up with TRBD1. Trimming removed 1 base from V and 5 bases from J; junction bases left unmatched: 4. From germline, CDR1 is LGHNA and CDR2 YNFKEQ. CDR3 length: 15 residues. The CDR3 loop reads CASSQVQGENEKLFF. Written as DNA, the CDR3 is TGTGCCAGCAGCCAAGTCCAGGGGGAAAATGAAAAACTGTTTTTT.

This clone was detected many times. Written as DNA, the CDR3 is TGTGCCAGCAGCCAAGATCCTTCCGGTTTTGGGGAGCTGTTTTTT. Protein: CASSQDPSGFGELFF. The chain joins TRBV4-2 to TRBJ2-2; no definite D call. The germline V gene has CDR1 LGHNA and CDR2 YNFKEQ. The CDR3 runs to 15 residues. V was cut by 0 bases and J by 8 bases, with 13 bases left in between.

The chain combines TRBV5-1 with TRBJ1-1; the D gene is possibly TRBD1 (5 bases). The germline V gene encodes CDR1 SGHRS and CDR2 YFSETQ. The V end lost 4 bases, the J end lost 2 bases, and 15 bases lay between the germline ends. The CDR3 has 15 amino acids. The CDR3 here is CASSPLGGLNTEAFF. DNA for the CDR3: TGCGCCAGCAGCCCATTGGGGGGTCTCAACACTGAAGCTTTCTTT.

CDR3 DNA sequence: TGCGCCAGCAGCTTGGATCGCTCTTCGGGGTACAATGAGCAGTTCTTC. It encodes CASSLDRSSGYNEQFF. The V and J genes are TRBV5-1 and TRBJ2-1, with D possibly being TRBD2 (5 bases). The CDR3 has 16 amino acids. Germline assignment: CDR1 SGHRS and CDR2 YFSETQ. V lost 0 bases, J lost 4 bases, and 14 bases lay in between.

The CDR3 spells CASSPGQLDSYNEQFF. CDR3 nucleotides: TGTGCCAGCAGCCCAGGACAACTAGACTCCTACAATGAGCAGTTCTTC. The chain employs TRBV4-2 and TRBJ2-1, with D perhaps given as TRBD1 or TRBD2 (5 bases each). CDR1 LGHNA and CDR2 YNFKEQ come from the germline V gene. The length of the CDR3 is 16 residues. Deletions cut 4 bases from V and 0 bases from J, with 13 bases between.

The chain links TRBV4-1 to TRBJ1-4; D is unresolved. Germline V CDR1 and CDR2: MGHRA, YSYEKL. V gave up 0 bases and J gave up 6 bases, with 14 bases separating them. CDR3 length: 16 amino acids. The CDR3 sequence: CASSQDTQANYEKLFF. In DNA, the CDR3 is TGCGCCAGCAGCCAAGATACCCAGGCGAACTATGAAAAACTGTTTTTT.

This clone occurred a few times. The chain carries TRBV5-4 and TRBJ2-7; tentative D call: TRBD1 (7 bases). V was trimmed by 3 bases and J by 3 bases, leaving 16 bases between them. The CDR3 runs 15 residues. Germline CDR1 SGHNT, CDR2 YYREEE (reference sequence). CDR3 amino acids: CASSSGGQMHYEQYF. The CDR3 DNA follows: TGTGCCAGCAGCTCCGGGGGACAGATGCACTACGAGCAGTACTTC.

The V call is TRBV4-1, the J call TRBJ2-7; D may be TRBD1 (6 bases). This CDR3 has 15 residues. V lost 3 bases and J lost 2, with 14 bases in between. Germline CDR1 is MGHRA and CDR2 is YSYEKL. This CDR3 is CASSQRTESPYEQYF. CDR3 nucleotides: TGCGCCAGCAGCCAGAGGACAGAATCCCCCTACGAGCAGTACTTC.

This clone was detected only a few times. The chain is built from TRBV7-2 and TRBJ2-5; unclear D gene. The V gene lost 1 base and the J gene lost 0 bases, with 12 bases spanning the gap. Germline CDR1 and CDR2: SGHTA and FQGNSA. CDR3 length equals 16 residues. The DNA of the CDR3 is TGTGCCAGCAGCTTAGTCTTTGCGGCGAACCAAGAGACCCAGTACTTC. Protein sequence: CASSLVFAANQETQYF.

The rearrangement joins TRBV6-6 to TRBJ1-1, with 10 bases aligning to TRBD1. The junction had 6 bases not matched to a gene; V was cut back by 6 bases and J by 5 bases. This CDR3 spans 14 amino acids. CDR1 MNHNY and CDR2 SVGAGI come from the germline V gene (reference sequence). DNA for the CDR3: TGTGCCAGCAGATCCAGGACAGGGGGAACTGAAGCTTTCTTT. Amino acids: CASRSRTGGTEAFF.

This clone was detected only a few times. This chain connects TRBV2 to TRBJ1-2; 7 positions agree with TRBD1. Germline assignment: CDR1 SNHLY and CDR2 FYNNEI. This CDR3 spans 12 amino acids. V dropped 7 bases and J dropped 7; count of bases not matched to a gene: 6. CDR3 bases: TGTGCCAGCACCTGGACAGGCCGTGGCTACACCTTC. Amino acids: CASTWTGRGYTF.

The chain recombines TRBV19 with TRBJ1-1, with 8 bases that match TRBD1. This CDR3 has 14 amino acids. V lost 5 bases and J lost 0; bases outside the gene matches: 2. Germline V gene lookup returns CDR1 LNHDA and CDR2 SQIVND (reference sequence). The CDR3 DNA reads TGTGCCAGTAGTCGACAGGGGATGAACACTGAAGCTTTCTTT. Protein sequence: CASSRQGMNTEAFF.

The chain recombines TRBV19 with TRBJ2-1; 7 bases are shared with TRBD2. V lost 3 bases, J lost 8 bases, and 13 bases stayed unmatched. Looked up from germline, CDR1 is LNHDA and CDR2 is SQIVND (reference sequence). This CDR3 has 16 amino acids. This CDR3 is CASSMSGTRAYDEQFF. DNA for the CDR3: TGTGCCAGTAGTATGAGCGGGACCCGCGCGTACGATGAGCAGTTCTTC.

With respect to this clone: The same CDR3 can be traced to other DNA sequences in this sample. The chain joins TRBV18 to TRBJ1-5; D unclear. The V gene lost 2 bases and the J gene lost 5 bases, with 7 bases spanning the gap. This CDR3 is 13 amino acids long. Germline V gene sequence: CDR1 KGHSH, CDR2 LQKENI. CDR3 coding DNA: TGTGCCAGCTCACCAGGGTCGGATCAGCCCCAGCATTTT. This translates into CASSPGSDQPQHF.

CDR3 in amino acids: CASSASADTNTEAFF. Here the CDR3 DNA reads TGTGCCAGCAGTGCCTCGGCGGATACGAACACTGAAGCTTTCTTT. The chain uses TRBV6-1 and TRBJ1-1, with D unclear. V lost 4 bases, J lost 1 base, and 13 bases lay in between. The germline CDR1 and CDR2 sequences are MNHNS and SASEGT. This CDR3 is built from 15 residues.

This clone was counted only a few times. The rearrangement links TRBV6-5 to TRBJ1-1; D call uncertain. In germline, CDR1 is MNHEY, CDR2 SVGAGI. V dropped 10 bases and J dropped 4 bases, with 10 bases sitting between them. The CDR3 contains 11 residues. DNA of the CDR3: TGTGCCATCCACAGTAGCACTGAAGCTTTCTTT. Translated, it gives CAIHSSTEAFF.

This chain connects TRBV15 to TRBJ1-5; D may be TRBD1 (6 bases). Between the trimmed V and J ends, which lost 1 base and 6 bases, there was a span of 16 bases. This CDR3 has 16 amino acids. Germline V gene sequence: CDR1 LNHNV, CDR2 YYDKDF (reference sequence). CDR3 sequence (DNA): TGTGCCACCAGCAGAGGGGGGGCAGTCACGGGTCAGCCCCAGCATTTT. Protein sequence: CATSRGGAVTGQPQHF.

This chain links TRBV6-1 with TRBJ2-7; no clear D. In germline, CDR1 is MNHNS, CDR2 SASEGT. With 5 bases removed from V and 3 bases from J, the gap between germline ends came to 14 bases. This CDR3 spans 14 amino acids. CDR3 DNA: TGTGCCAGCAGTTATCGCGATCGCGGCTACGAGCAGTACTTC. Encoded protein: CASSYRDRGYEQYF.

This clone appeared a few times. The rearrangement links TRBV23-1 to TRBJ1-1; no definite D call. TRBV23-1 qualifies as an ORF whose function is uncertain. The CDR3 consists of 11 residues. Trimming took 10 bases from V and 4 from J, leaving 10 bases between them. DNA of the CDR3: TGCGCCACCCGACGCCTCACTGAAGCTTTCTTT. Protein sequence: CATRRLTEAFF.

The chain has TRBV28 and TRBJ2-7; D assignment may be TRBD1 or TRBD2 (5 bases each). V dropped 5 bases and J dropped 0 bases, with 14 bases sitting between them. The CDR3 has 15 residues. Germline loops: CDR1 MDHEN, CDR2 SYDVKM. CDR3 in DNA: TGTGCCAGCAGTAGGTACTCCGGGACCTCCTACGAGCAGTACTTC. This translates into CASSRYSGTSYEQYF.